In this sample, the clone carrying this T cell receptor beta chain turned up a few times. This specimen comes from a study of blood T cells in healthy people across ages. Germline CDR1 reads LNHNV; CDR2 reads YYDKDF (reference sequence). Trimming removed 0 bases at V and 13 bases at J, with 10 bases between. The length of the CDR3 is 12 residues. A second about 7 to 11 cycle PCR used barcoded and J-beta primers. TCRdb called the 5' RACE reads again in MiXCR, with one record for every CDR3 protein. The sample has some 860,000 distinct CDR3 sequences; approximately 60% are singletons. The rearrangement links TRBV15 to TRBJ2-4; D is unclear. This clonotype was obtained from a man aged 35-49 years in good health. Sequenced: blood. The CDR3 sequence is CATSRDLSEQYF. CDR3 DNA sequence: TGTGCCACCAGCAGAGATCTCAGTGAGCAGTACTTC.